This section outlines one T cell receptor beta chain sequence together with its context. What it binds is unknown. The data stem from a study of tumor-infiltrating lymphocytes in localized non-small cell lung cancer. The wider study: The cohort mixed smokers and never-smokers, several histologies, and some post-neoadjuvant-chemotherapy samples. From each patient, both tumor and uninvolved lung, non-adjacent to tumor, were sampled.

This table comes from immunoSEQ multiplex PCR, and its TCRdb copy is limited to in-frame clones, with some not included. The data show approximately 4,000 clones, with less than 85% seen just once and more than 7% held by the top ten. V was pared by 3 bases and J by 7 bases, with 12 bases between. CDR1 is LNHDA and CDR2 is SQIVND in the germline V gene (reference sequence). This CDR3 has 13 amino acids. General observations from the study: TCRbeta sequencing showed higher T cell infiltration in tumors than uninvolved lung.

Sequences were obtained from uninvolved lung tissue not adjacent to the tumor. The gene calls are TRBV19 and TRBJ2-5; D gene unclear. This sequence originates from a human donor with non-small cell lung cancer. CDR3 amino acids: CASSITSFGTQYF. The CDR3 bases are TGTGCCAGTAGTATTACGTCTTTTGGGACCCAGTACTTC.